This T cell receptor beta chain came from a study of blood T cells in healthy people across ages. Findings and caveats of the study: Older individuals had lower TCR beta diversity per million T cells (the decline was roughly linear).

Worth noting for this clonotype: Its matching antigen is unknown.

Alongside a J-beta primer mix, a sample-barcoded 5' primer served in a second PCR lasting about 6 to 12 cycles. TCRdb used MiXCR to reprocess the 5' RACE reads, holding one entry per CDR3 protein. The sample has some 1.5 million distinct CDR3 sequences, approximately 28% seen once; the top ten hold more than 6%. The sequence came from a woman under 40 in good health. The sequencing input was blood.

CDR3 DNA: TGTGCCAGCAGCCCCGGTGTTACAGACCGCTACGAGCAGTTCTTC. Translated, it gives CASSPGVTDRYEQFF. The V gene is TRBV7-6, the J gene TRBJ2-1; D gene unclear. The CDR3 totals 15 residues. The germline gives CDR1 SGHVS, CDR2 FNYEAQ. The V end lost 5 bases, the J end lost 10 bases, and 21 bases lay between the germline ends.